The clone carrying this T cell receptor (beta chain) was recorded only once. Germline CDR1 reads SGHTA; CDR2 reads FQGTGA. The CDR3 consists of 14 residues. V was trimmed by 5 bases and J by 4 bases, leaving 12 bases between them. These data belong to a study of blood T cell repertoires in COVID-19. Study-level background: Researchers got acute and convalescent COVID-19 samples from the United States, Italy and Spain. The cDNA or gDNA used as material had been derived from T cells, B-cell-depleted T cells, or PBMCs.

Assay used: immunoSEQ multiplex PCR; TCRdb lists only in-frame clones, some missing. The sample yields 90,000 to 130,000 clones, 70% to 80% seen once. Sequencing was carried out using peripheral blood. The clonotype was recovered from a woman between 55 and 75 years old with acute or convalescent COVID-19. This chain joins TRBV7-3 and TRBJ1-5; D may be TRBD1 (6 bases). This CDR3 reads CASSNQGPNQPQHF. The CDR3 DNA reads TGTGCCAGCAGCAACCAGGGGCCTAATCAGCCCCAGCATTTT.